This T cell receptor beta chain is from a study of T-cell memory formation after mild COVID-19. TCRdb ran MiXCR on the 5' RACE reads and lists one entry per CDR3 protein. The sample has 300,000 or so distinct CDR3 sequences; roughly 15% are singletons. CDR3 length: 15 amino acids. Trimming took off 4 bases at V and 7 bases at J, with 17 bases between the two ends. CDR1 is SGHTA, CDR2 FQGNSA, per germline. V usage is TRBV7-2 and J usage is TRBJ1-5; possibly TRBD1 for D (5 bases). Material: PBMCs or a T cell subset sorted from them (not recorded which). This TCR was recovered from a young man who had mild COVID-19 (a few samples of this study predate the infection). Cell type and time point are not known. The CDR3, as DNA: TGTGCCAGCAGCTCGCAGCAGGGAGGAGACCAGCCCCAGCATTTT. Residues: CASSSQQGGDQPQHF.